These T cell receptor beta chains were read from a single sample in a study of blood T cell repertoires in COVID-19. The data were produced by immunoSEQ multiplex PCR, yet TCRdb's version contains in-frame clones alone and is incomplete. The sample lists roughly 100,000 clones, nearly 85% seen once, with 10% to 15% in the top ten. Sequencing was carried out using peripheral blood. The receptors were sampled from a human donor in a cohort sampled during active or convalescent COVID-19. CDR3s include the opening cysteine and the closing phenylalanine or tryptophan. The D gene is left open where the match is weak. The size field is filled for only some rows; it gives once, few, many or a size class.

- TRBJ1-6 TRBV7-2 - CASSLEWESRTLHF TGTGCCAGCAGCTTAGAATGGGAGTCTCGTACCCTCCACTTT
once TRBJ2-7 TRBV29-1 TRBD1 CSGDRQVEQYF TGCAGCGGGGACAGGCAGGTCGAGCAGTACTTC
- TRBJ1-1 TRBV5-1 - CASSPLVSAEAFF TGCGCCAGCAGCCCACTGGTTAGTGCTGAAGCTTTCTTT
- TRBJ1-1 TRBV10-3 TRBD1 CAIRITPGQGTEAFF TGTGCCATCAGGATTACTCCGGGACAGGGAACTGAAGCTTTCTTT
- TRBJ1-2 TRBV4-1 - CASSQADGVPYGYTF TGCGCCAGCAGCCAAGCAGACGGAGTCCCTTATGGCTACACCTTC
- TRBJ2-1 TRBV11-2 - CASSLEWTTPYNEQFF TGTGCCAGCAGCTTAGAGTGGACTACCCCCTACAATGAGCAGTTCTTC
- TRBJ2-5 TRBV13 TRBD2 CASSILANQETQYF TGTGCCAGCAGCATACTAGCGAACCAAGAGACCCAGTACTTC
once TRBJ2-3 TRBV29-1 - CSVEVSILGLLQTVTDTQYF TGCAGCGTTGAAGTTTCGATATTGGGACTTCTACAGACAGTCACAGATACGCAGTATTTT
- TRBJ1-2 TRBV4-3 - CASSHERGYNYGYTF TGCGCCAGCAGCCACGAACGGGGTTATAACTATGGCTACACCTTC
- TRBJ1-4 TRBV19 - CASSPKLRSDEKLFF TGTGCCAGTAGCCCAAAACTAAGGAGTGATGAAAAACTGTTTTTT
- TRBJ2-1 TRBV6-5 TRBD2 CASSVGGEYNEQFF TGTGCCAGCTCTGTTGGGGGGGAGTACAATGAGCAGTTCTTC
- TRBJ2-7 TRBV9 TRBD2 CASSVESGRAGYEQYF TGTGCCAGCAGCGTAGAAAGTGGGAGGGCCGGCTACGAGCAGTACTTC
- TRBJ2-7 TRBV6-5 - CASRPRQVREQYF TGTGCCAGCAGACCTAGACAGGTACGGGAGCAGTACTTC
- TRBJ1-1 TRBV6-6 - CASLRISGTEAFF TGTGCCAGCCTAAGGATTTCGGGGACTGAAGCTTTCTTT
few TRBJ1-2 TRBV19 TRBD1 CASREQGVFKSYGYTF TGTGCCAGTAGAGAACAGGGGGTTTTTAAGAGCTATGGCTACACCTTC
- TRBJ2-1 TRBV7-6 - CASSLGGRSTNEQFF TGTGCCAGCAGCTTAGGGGGGAGGTCCACCAATGAGCAGTTCTTC
- TRBJ2-1 TRBV19 - CASNPKGGGGPYNEQFF TGTGCCAGTAACCCAAAAGGAGGGGGGGGGCCGTACAATGAGCAGTTCTTC
- TRBJ1-2 TRBV5-1 - CASSYYDRFNGYTF TGCGCCAGCAGCTATTACGACAGGTTCAATGGCTACACCTTC
- TRBJ2-5 TRBV7-9 - CASSFPDREYQETQYF TGTGCCAGCAGCTTCCCGGATAGGGAGTACCAAGAGACCCAGTACTTC
once TRBJ1-2 TRBV7-3 - CASSPIVEVRGGYTF TGTGCCAGCAGCCCTATAGTTGAGGTTCGTGGTGGCTACACCTTC
once TRBJ1-1 TRBV24-1 TRBD1 CATSDGRGLAFF TGTGCCACCAGTGATGGCAGGGGGCTAGCTTTCTTT
- TRBJ1-2 TRBV28 TRBD1 CASSLTRWTGPGYTF TGTGCCAGCAGTTTAACCCGTTGGACAGGTCCGGGCTACACCTTC
- TRBJ2-7 TRBV2 TRBD1 CASSAGTGLIEQYF TGTGCCAGCAGTGCCGGGACAGGGCTTATCGAGCAGTACTTC
- TRBJ2-1 TRBV5-4 TRBD2 CASSYYSGGAEFF TGTGCCAGCAGCTACTATAGCGGGGGGGCCGAGTTCTTC
- TRBJ2-3 TRBV7-2 TRBD1 CACCFWAGTGGDTQYF TGTGCCTGCTGCTTTTGGGCAGGGACAGGGGGGGATACGCAGTATTTT
- TRBJ2-7 TRBV28 - CASSGGGAYEQYF TGTGCCAGCAGTGGGGGAGGAGCCTACGAGCAGTACTTC
- TRBJ2-7 TRBV29-1 TRBD2 CSVSGGYEQYF TGCAGCGTGTCGGGGGGCTACGAGCAGTACTTC
- TRBJ2-3 TRBV11-3 TRBD1 CASSWDRGTDTQYF TGTGCCAGCAGCTGGGACAGAGGGACAGATACGCAGTATTTT
few TRBJ1-1 TRBV12-3/TRBV12-4 - CASSLRQPRRAFF TGTGCCAGCAGTTTACGGCAGCCTAGGCGAGCTTTCTTT
- TRBJ2-7 TRBV5-1 TRBD2 CASSLGASGGYEQYF TGCGCCAGCAGCTTGGGGGCTAGCGGGGGCTACGAGCAGTACTTC
- TRBJ1-1 TRBV7-9 - CASSLSTGNTEAFF TGTGCCAGCAGCTTAAGTACGGGTAACACTGAAGCTTTCTTT
- TRBJ1-4 TRBV7-9 TRBD1 CASSPNDRVEEKLFF TGTGCCAGCAGCCCGAACGACAGGGTAGAGGAAAAACTGTTTTTT
- TRBJ1-2 TRBV7-8 - CASSLGRPDYGYTF TGTGCCAGCAGCTTAGGGCGGCCGGACTATGGCTACACCTTC
few TRBJ2-3 TRBV28 TRBD2 CASSPSGGHFTDTQYF TGTGCCAGCAGTCCGTCGGGGGGGCACTTCACAGATACGCAGTATTTT
- TRBJ1-1 TRBV19 - CASSILGMMAEAFF TGTGCCAGTAGTATCTTGGGCATGATGGCTGAAGCTTTCTTT
many TRBJ2-1 TRBV6-6 TRBD1 CASSLLDRERQFF TGTGCCAGCAGCCTCCTGGACAGGGAGAGGCAGTTCTTC
- TRBJ2-7 TRBV4-1 - CASSQKTTGTYEQYF TGCGCCAGCAGCCAAAAGACGACAGGAACCTACGAGCAGTACTTC
- TRBJ2-1 TRBV7-2 - CASSLDRGTDYNEQFF TGTGCCAGCAGCCTAGATAGGGGGACCGACTACAATGAGCAGTTCTTC
- TRBJ2-7 TRBV5-6 - CASSPQGPSSYEQYF TGTGCCAGCAGCCCGCAGGGGCCCAGCTCCTACGAGCAGTACTTC
once TRBJ1-1 TRBV28 - CASSQRLPTEAFF TGTGCCAGCAGTCAACGACTTCCTACTGAAGCTTTCTTT
- TRBJ1-2 TRBV7-9 TRBD1 CASSRGTEGGYTF TGTGCCAGCAGCCGTGGGACAGAAGGTGGCTACACCTTC
- TRBJ1-1 TRBV7-5 - CVRRTHNPTTPEAFF TGTGTCAGAAGGACTCACAACCCGACTACGCCCGAAGCTTTCTTT
- TRBJ2-3 TRBV11-1 - CASSPDRDTQYF TGTGCCAGCAGCCCCGACAGAGATACGCAGTATTTT
- TRBJ1-2 TRBV5-4 - CASSLQAGYGYTF TGTGCCAGCAGCTTACAGGCAGGATATGGCTACACCTTC
- TRBJ1-2 TRBV11-2 - CASSSPISSRGYGYTF TGTGCCAGCAGCTCCCCCATTAGCTCCCGTGGGTATGGCTACACCTTC
- TRBJ1-2 TRBV19 TRBD1 CASSIKTGFGGYTF TGTGCCAGTAGTATAAAGACAGGGTTTGGGGGCTACACCTTC
- TRBJ2-3 TRBV5-6 TRBD2 CASSPGTSGTYSTDTQYF TGTGCCAGCAGTCCCGGGACTAGCGGGACTTATAGCACAGATACGCAGTATTTT
- TRBJ2-6 TRBV30 TRBD2 CAWSRTSGGARYGANVLTF TGTGCCTGGAGTCGAACTAGCGGGGGGGCTAGGTATGGGGCCAACGTCCTGACTTTC
- TRBJ2-3 TRBV19 - CASSLLGARTDTQYF TGTGCCAGTAGTCTACTCGGAGCCCGCACAGATACGCAGTATTTT
few TRBJ1-1 TRBV3-1/TRBV3-2 TRBD1 CASSQDWGQGDTEAFF TGTGCCAGCAGCCAAGATTGGGGACAGGGGGATACTGAAGCTTTCTTT
- TRBJ1-1 TRBV5-5 - CASSLATESEAFF TGTGCCAGCAGCTTGGCCACAGAGAGTGAAGCTTTCTTT
few TRBJ1-2 TRBV29-1 - CSVGDGQIYGYTF TGCAGCGTAGGCGACGGACAGATCTATGGCTACACCTTC
- TRBJ1-5 TRBV6-5 TRBD1 CASRRTGRDQPQHF TGTGCCAGCAGGAGGACAGGTCGCGATCAGCCCCAGCATTTT
- TRBJ1-2 TRBV11-3 - CASSLQGKGFYGYTF TGTGCCAGCAGCCTACAGGGCAAGGGATTTTATGGCTACACCTTC
- TRBJ1-2 TRBV19 - CASSMGGAGNYGYTF TGTGCCAGTAGTATGGGGGGGGCAGGTAACTATGGCTACACCTTC
- TRBJ1-3 TRBV5-4 - CASSGEGNTGNTIYF TGTGCCAGCAGCGGGGAGGGAAATACCGGAAACACCATATATTTT
once TRBJ2-3 TRBV9 - CASSPREGQTDTQYF TGTGCCAGCAGCCCCCGAGAGGGTCAAACAGATACGCAGTATTTT
- TRBJ1-2 TRBV4-1 TRBD1 CASSQTGGNYGYTF TGCGCCAGCAGCCAAACAGGGGGCAACTATGGCTACACCTTC
many TRBJ1-1 TRBV5-1 - CASSLGQLGSEAFF TGCGCCAGCAGCCTCGGACAGTTAGGTTCTGAAGCTTTCTTT